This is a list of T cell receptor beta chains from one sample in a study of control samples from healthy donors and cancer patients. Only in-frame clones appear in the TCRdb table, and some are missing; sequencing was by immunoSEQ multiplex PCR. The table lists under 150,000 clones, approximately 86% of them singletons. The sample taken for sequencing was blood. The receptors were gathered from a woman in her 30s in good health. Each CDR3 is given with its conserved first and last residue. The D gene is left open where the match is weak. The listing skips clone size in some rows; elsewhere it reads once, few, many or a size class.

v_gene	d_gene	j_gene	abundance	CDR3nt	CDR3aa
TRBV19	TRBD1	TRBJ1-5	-	TGTGCCACCTGGGACAGGTCTCTAGGTAAGCCCCAGCATTTT	CATWDRSLGKPQHF
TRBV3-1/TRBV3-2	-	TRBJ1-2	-	TGTGCCAGCAGCCGAGACTCTACTTCAGAAACCGGCTACACCTTC	CASSRDSTSETGYTF
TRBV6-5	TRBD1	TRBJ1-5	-	TGTGCCAGCAGAAGACAGGGGGGTGGCAATCAGCCCCAGCATTTT	CASRRQGGGNQPQHF
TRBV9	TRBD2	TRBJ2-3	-	TGTGCCAGCAGCCCCGGTGGGGGGGTCACGACAGATACGCAGTATTTT	CASSPGGGVTTDTQYF
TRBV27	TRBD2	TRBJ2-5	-	TGTGCCAGCAGTTCCCGCCGTCGACTAGCGGAACAAGAGACCCAGTACTTC	CASSSRRRLAEQETQYF
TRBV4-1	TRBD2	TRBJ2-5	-	TGCGCCAGCAGCCAAGAGGCGGGAGCCCAGGGGACCCAGTACTTC	CASSQEAGAQGTQYF
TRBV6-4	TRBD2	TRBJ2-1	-	TGTGCCAGCAGTCTTGTAGCGGGAGTTGGAAGTGAGCAGTTCTTC	CASSLVAGVGSEQFF
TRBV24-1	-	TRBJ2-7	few	TGTGCCACCAGTGAAAGCGGGCGCAGGGGTAGTACCGAGCAGTACTTC	CATSESGRRGSTEQYF
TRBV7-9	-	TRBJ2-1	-	TGTGCCAGCAGCCCGCTGGGGGGGCTTGGGAATGAGCAGTTCTTC	CASSPLGGLGNEQFF
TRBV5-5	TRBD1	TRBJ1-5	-	TGTGCCAGCAGCTTAGGTGGGACAGGGTTGCAGCCCCAGCATTTT	CASSLGGTGLQPQHF
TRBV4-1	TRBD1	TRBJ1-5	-	TGCGCCAGCAGCCAGGCCCCGGGACAGGGGCTTCAGCCCCAGCATTTT	CASSQAPGQGLQPQHF
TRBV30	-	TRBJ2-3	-	TGTGCCTGGGTAGGGGGGGGCTACAATCCAGATACGCAGTATTTT	CAWVGGGYNPDTQYF
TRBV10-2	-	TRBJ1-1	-	TGCGCCAGCACCGAAGGAGGGGGAGCTTTCTTT	CASTEGGGAFF
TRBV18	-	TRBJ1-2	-	TGTGCCAGCTCACCAACGGAGCTGTGGGGCTACACCTTC	CASSPTELWGYTF
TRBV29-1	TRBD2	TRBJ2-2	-	TGCAGCGTTGTGGGTAGCGGGATCCCTACCGGGGAGCTGTTTTTT	CSVVGSGIPTGELFF
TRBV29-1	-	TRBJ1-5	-	TGCAGCGTTGCAGTCAGTCAGAATCAGCCCCAGCATTTT	CSVAVSQNQPQHF
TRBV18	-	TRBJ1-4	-	TGTGCCAGCTCACCCCGGGAGAATGAAAAACTGTTTTTT	CASSPRENEKLFF
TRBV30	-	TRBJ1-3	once	TGTGCCTGGACTTCCGGACCCCCCTCTGGAAACACCATATATTTT	CAWTSGPPSGNTIYF
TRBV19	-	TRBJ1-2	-	TGTGCCAGTAGTCTCCAAAACTATGGCTACACCTTC	CASSLQNYGYTF
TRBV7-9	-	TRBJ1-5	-	TGTGCCAGCAGCTATGACAGCCTCAATCAGCCCCAGCATTTT	CASSYDSLNQPQHF
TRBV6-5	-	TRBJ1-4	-	TGTGCCAGCATACGGCTGGATAATGAAAAACTGTTTTTT	CASIRLDNEKLFF
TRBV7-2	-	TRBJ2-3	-	TGTGCCAGCAGCCCGGGTTCAGATACGCAGTATTTT	CASSPGSDTQYF
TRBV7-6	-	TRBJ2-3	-	TGTGCCAGCAGCTTCGGGAGCACAGATACGCAGTATTTT	CASSFGSTDTQYF
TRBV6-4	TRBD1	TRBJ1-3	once	TGTGCCAGCAGTGCAGTGGGACAGGGGCCCGGAAACACCATATATTTT	CASSAVGQGPGNTIYF
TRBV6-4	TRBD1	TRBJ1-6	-	TGTGCCAGCAGTGACGGACAGGGTAATTCACCCCTCCACTTT	CASSDGQGNSPLHF
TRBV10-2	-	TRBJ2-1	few	TGCGCCAGCAGTGAGAACAATGAGCAGTTCTTC	CASSENNEQFF
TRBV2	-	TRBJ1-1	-	TGTGCCAGCAGTGAGGCCGTCATGAACACTGAAGCTTTCTTT	CASSEAVMNTEAFF
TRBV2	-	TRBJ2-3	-	TGTGCCAGCAGCGTACGTTGGGATACGCAGTATTTT	CASSVRWDTQYF
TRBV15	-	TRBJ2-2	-	TGTGCCACCAGTGACGGCCCGAACACCGGGGAGCTGTTTTTT	CATSDGPNTGELFF
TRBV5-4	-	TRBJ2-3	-	TGTGCCAGCGCCCCTGGGGGGCTGACAGATACGCAGTATTTT	CASAPGGLTDTQYF
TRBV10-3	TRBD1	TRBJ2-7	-	TGTGCCATCAGTGACATGGGACAGGGGCCGATGAACGAGCAGTACTTC	CAISDMGQGPMNEQYF
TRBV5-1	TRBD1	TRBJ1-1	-	TGCGCCAGCAGCTTCGAACGGACAGGGGCGCTGAACACTGAAGCTTTCTTT	CASSFERTGALNTEAFF
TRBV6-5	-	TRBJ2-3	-	TGTGCCAGCAGTTTGTCAGATACGCAGTATTTT	CASSLSDTQYF